What follows are 5 T cell receptor beta chains derived from one specimen sequenced in a study of blood T cell repertoires in COVID-19. Sequencing used immunoSEQ multiplex PCR; TCRdb keeps in-frame clones, though not all of them. The data show approximately 430,000 clones, about nine tenths seen once. The sequenced sample consisted of peripheral blood. The receptors shown here come from a woman in her 30s with active or convalescent COVID-19.

This clone has only a few counts. This chain connects TRBV29-1 to TRBJ1-1, with 9 bases identical to TRBD1. V shed 2 bases and J 0 bases; nucleotides not matched to a gene: 1. Germline V CDR1 and CDR2: SQVTM, ANQGSEA. The CDR3 has 14 residues. The CDR3: CSVENRGLNTEAFF. In nucleotides, the CDR3 is TGCAGCGTTGAAAACAGGGGGCTGAACACTGAAGCTTTCTTT.

The V and J genes are TRBV5-1 and TRBJ1-1; 12 bases line up with TRBD1. Per the germline V gene, CDR1 is SGHRS and CDR2 is YFSETQ. This CDR3 spans 15 amino acids. V was clipped by 1 base and J by 5 bases; unmatched bases: 3. CDR3: CASSLMGQGATEAFF. The CDR3 bases are TGCGCCAGCAGCTTGATGGGACAGGGGGCAACTGAAGCTTTCTTT.

This rearrangement joins TRBV6-1 to TRBJ2-5, with D tentatively TRBD1 (5 bases). Germline V gives CDR1 MNHNS, CDR2 SASEGT. CDR3 length equals 12 residues. The ends were cut back, 6 bases at V and 3 bases at J, with 8 bases in the middle. Written as DNA, the CDR3 is TGTGCCAGCAGCCAGGACAAAGAGACCCAGTACTTC. Amino acids: CASSQDKETQYF.

The chain joins TRBV4-1 to TRBJ1-5; no clear D gene. This CDR3 has 16 residues. From germline, CDR1 is MGHRA and CDR2 YSYEKL. V was clipped by 0 bases and J by 5 bases, with 14 bases between them. CDR3 DNA sequence: TGCGCCAGCAGCCAAGATTGGAGGGCTGGGGATCAGCCCCAGCATTTT. It codes for CASSQDWRAGDQPQHF.

This clone showed up just a few times. In the same sample, other DNA sequences code for this CDR3. The gene calls are TRBV29-1 and TRBJ1-2; a possible D gene is TRBD1 (6 bases). The CDR3 contains 12 residues. Germline assignment: CDR1 SQVTM and CDR2 ANQGSEA. V was pared by 6 bases and J by 2 bases, with 10 bases between. Here the CDR3 DNA reads TGCAGCGTCACAGGGTCCAACTATGGCTACACCTTC. Protein product: CSVTGSNYGYTF. Based on the CDR3 plus reference TRBV29-1 and TRBJ1-2, the full variable domain is SAVISQKPSRDICQRGTSLTIQCQVDSQVTMMFWYRQQPGQSLTLIATANQGSEATYESGFVIDKFPISRPNLTFSTLTVSNMSPEDSSIYLCSVTGSNYGYTFGSGTRLTVV.